The 10 T cell receptor beta chains reported below all come from one sample, sequenced in a study of T cell clonality in common variable immunodeficiency. TCRdb keeps only in-frame clones here, not all; method: immunoSEQ multiplex PCR. In total the sample includes about 35,000 clones, none of them seen once. Sequenced: peripheral blood mononuclear cells. The source is a person between 18 and 75 years old in good health.

This clone showed up many times. With the read ending 3 residues before the CDR3 end, the germline J gene is used to fill in that end. The V call is TRBV30, the J call TRBJ2-3; TRBD2 agrees at 8 bases. Germline CDR1 reads GTSNPN; CDR2 reads SVGIG (reference sequence). The V and J ends lost 5 bases and 6 bases, in that order; junction bases with no gene match: 10. This CDR3 region has 14 residues. CDR3 DNA, as far as it was read: TGTGCCTGGGGCGGGGAGGAGCGGGAGGATACG. The encoded protein is CAWGGEEREDT. From start to end, the CDR3 is CAWGGEEREDTQYF.

This clone has a count of ten or more. The read terminates 3 residues before the CDR3 end, so the remaining end is supplied by the germline J gene. The V call is TRBV18, the J call TRBJ2-7, with 7 bases that match TRBD1. The CDR3 contains 17 residues. V was clipped by 3 bases and J by 0 bases; unmatched bases: 11. Germline CDR1 is KGHSH and CDR2 is LQKENI. This CDR3 reads CASSPGKTGPLSYEQYF. Incomplete CDR3 DNA: TGTGCCAGCTCACCGGGAAAGACAGGGCCCCTCTCCTACGAG.

This clone was picked up many times. The CDR3 sequence: CASSPGQPSSYNSPLHF. CDR3 DNA, as far as it was read: TGTGCCAGCAGCCCCGGTCAGCCTAGCTCCTATAATTCACCC. The rearrangement joins TRBV4-2 to TRBJ1-6; D not certain. The read ends 3 residues shy of where the CDR3 ends; the end is completed using the germline J gene. Per germline, CDR1 LGHNA and CDR2 YNFKEQ. Trimming left V 4 bases short and J 0 bases short, with 13 bases between. There are 17 residues in the CDR3.

This clone was recorded a few times. The CDR3 is cut off 3 residues early in the read; its end comes from the germline J gene. The chain has TRBV18 and TRBJ1-2, with a possible D match to TRBD1 (5 bases). Germline assignment: CDR1 KGHSH and CDR2 LQKENI. CDR3 length equals 13 residues. The CDR3 region is CASSPRWGYDYTF. CDR3 DNA (partial): TGTGCCAGCTCACCACGGTGGGGCTACGAC.

This clone came up many times. The read comes to an end 3 residues before the CDR3 does, leaving the germline J gene to fill in the end. The genes are TRBV7-6 and TRBJ2-7, with 9 bases lining up with TRBD2. Germline CDR1 is SGHVS and CDR2 is FNYEAQ. V gave up 1 base and J gave up 2 bases; unmatched junction bases: 0. This CDR3 contains 14 residues. The CDR3 bases that were read are TGTGCCAGCAGCTTAGGCGGGGGGGCCTACGAG. Translation gives CASSLGGGAYE. The CDR3 reads in full as CASSLGGGAYEQYF.

This clone has more than one count but fewer than ten. The observed sequence ends 3 residues before the CDR3 terminus, with the missing tail filled in from the germline J gene. The chain joins TRBV30 to TRBJ2-2, with 13 bases fitting TRBD2. The CDR3 extends over 18 amino acids. Germline values: CDR1 GTSNPN, CDR2 SVGIG (reference sequence). V shed 5 bases, J shed 6 bases, and the junction held 15 bases outside the gene matches. CDR3 amino acids: CAWWAVRTSGSPSGELFF. The part of the CDR3 DNA that was read is TGTGCCTGGTGGGCAGTTCGGACTAGCGGGAGTCCATCCGGGGAG.

This clone came up many times. The read ends 3 residues early relative to the CDR3; the germline J gene fills the gap. The chain employs TRBV19 and TRBJ1-5, with 12 bases matching TRBD1. The CDR3 has 17 amino acids. Trimming cost V 5 bases and J 6 bases; bases outside gene matches: 11. Germline V gene lookup returns CDR1 LNHDA and CDR2 SQIVND (reference sequence). The CDR3 reads CASSSPGQGANGQPQHF. The CDR3 DNA, read in part, is TGTGCCAGTAGTTCACCGGGACAGGGGGCAAACGGTCAGCCC.

This clone was seen repeatedly, ten times or more. Incomplete CDR3 DNA: TGTGCCAGCAGCCAAGTCCGAGCGGGAGTGGGAGAGACC. It codes for CASSQVRAGVGET. The full CDR3 protein reads CASSQVRAGVGETQYF. The chain links TRBV13 to TRBJ2-5; 8 nucleotides line up with TRBD2. The CDR3 goes on 3 residues after the read ends, and that part is filled in from the germline J gene. From germline, CDR1 is PRHDT and CDR2 FYEKMQ (reference sequence). The CDR3 runs to 16 residues. With 5 bases clipped from V and 4 bases from J, the junction kept 12 bases outside the gene matches.

This clone was counted between two and nine times. The read ends 3 residues shy of where the CDR3 ends; the end is completed using the germline J gene. This chain uses TRBV30 with TRBJ1-2, with D unresolved. CDR1 GTSNPN and CDR2 SVGIG come from the germline V gene (reference sequence). This CDR3 comprises 11 residues. Trimming took 1 base from V and 5 from J, leaving 5 bases between them. The sequenced part of the CDR3 DNA is TGTGCCTGGAGTGGGCCTTATGGC. This sequence encodes CAWSGPYG. The entire CDR3 reads CAWSGPYGYTF. The complete variable domain, with remaining parts taken from reference TRBV30 and TRBJ1-2, reads SQTIHQWPATLVQPVGSPLSLECTVEGTSNPNLYWYRQAAGRGLQLLFYSVGIGQISSEVPQNLSASRPQDRQFILSSKKLLLSDSGFYLCAWSGPYGYTFGSGTRLTVV.

This clone was seen more than once but under ten times. The sequence runs out 3 residues before the end of the CDR3; the remainder is reconstructed from the germline J gene. The chain joins TRBV19 to TRBJ1-1; 9 bases are shared with TRBD1. Germline V gene sequence: CDR1 LNHDA, CDR2 SQIVND (reference sequence). This CDR3 contains 14 residues. Partial CDR3 DNA: TGTGCCAGTAATGACAGGGGGGCTAACTATGGC. It yields the protein CASNDRGANYG. The complete CDR3 sequence is CASNDRGANYGAFF.